This section outlines one T cell receptor beta chain sequence together with its context. Its antigen is not known. This record comes from a study of T cell responses to AZD1222 COVID-19 vaccine. Overall study findings and caveats: Females outnumbered males among donors, who were mostly white British; clonal diversity was possibly underestimated. Repertoire sampling was restricted to post-peak T cell response timepoints. The study reported that nearly half of spike-specific TCRs target unmutated variant regions.

Trimming took off 3 bases at V and 5 bases at J, with 20 bases between the two ends. This CDR3 has 16 residues. Germline V gene sequence: CDR1 DFQATT, CDR2 SNEGSKA (reference sequence). Sequencing used immunoSEQ multiplex PCR; TCRdb keeps in-frame clones, though not all of them. Of about 180,000 clones listed, over 90% are singletons. This chain uses TRBV20-1 with TRBJ2-1; D is perhaps TRBD2 (5 bases). The input for sequencing was peripheral blood, taken 28 days after the second AZD1222 dose. The sequence was obtained from an adult who received the AZD1222 COVID-19 vaccine. CDR3 amino acids: CSASTGSSLRNNEQFF. The DNA of the CDR3 is TGCAGTGCTAGTACCGGGTCTAGCCTTAGGAACAATGAGCAGTTCTTC.